The T cell receptor beta chain under discussion was sequenced for a study of blood T cell repertoires in COVID-19. The wider study: Some COVID-19 samples were acute and others convalescent; all came from the United States, Italy and Spain. T cells, B-cell-depleted T cells, or PBMCs provided the cDNA or gDNA that served as material.

How the authors handled the data: By means of reference gene primer amplification, nucleated cell counts were estimated. Data came from immunoSEQ multiplex PCR; TCRdb stores just in-frame clones and leaves some out. V, J and clone size were drawn from that table, and D and trimming were deduced from the DNA. The sample carries about 120,000 clones, roughly three quarters recorded once. This clone was seen a few times. The germline gives CDR1 SGHVS, CDR2 FNYEAQ. J lost 7 bases, V lost 5 bases, and 5 bases had no gene match. The CDR3 is 13 amino acids. The sequence derives from a human donor in a cohort sampled during active COVID-19. The chain couples TRBV7-6 to TRBJ1-2; 9 bases map to TRBD1. The sample taken for sequencing was peripheral blood. CDR3 sequence reads: CASSPTGGFGYTF. CDR3 DNA sequence: TGTGCCAGCAGCCCGACAGGGGGGTTTGGCTACACCTTC.